One T cell receptor (beta chain) is described in this entry. The data belong to a study of blood T cell repertoires in COVID-19. Study-level information: The United States, Italy and Spain supplied acute and convalescent COVID-19 samples. In each case, the material was cDNA or gDNA derived from T cells, B-cell-depleted T cells, or PBMCs.

V was pared by 5 bases and J by 8 bases, with 5 bases of the junction left unmatched. The CDR3 has 13 residues. The germline V gene has CDR1 MDHEN and CDR2 SYDVKM. How the authors handled the data: It was from reference gene primer amplification that nucleated cell counts were estimated. Generated by immunoSEQ multiplex PCR, the TCRdb table keeps only in-frame clones and is missing some. The DNA was the basis for D and trimming; V, J and clone size are from that table. This sample carries tens of thousands of clones, just over 90% of them seen once, and the ten largest clones take roughly 0.35%. Seattle patients were enrolled during active infection and followed longitudinally.

Sequences were obtained from peripheral blood. The chain uses TRBV28 and TRBJ1-4, with 7 positions matching TRBD1. This clonotype was obtained from a man in his fifties with COVID-19, enrolled during active disease. The DNA for the CDR3 is TGTGCCAGCAGTCAGGGGGTGGAGGAAAAACTGTTTTTT. Protein: CASSQGVEEKLFF. The variable domain in full, with the rest retrieved from reference TRBV28 and TRBJ1-4, is DVKVTQSSRYLVKRTGEKVFLECVQDMDHENMFWYRQDPGLGLRLIYFSYDVKMKEKGDIPEGYSVSREKKERFSLILESASTNQTSMYLCASSQGVEEKLFFGSGTQLSVL.